These T cell receptor beta chains were read from a single sample in a study of shared clonotypes between healthy human individuals. Method: immunoSEQ multiplex PCR; TCRdb's copy keeps in-frame clones and lacks some. Of approximately 1,500,000 clones listed, around 97% are singletons. Source material: naive CD4+ T cells sorted from blood. Every receptor here comes from a man younger than 40 in good health. CDR3s include the opening cysteine and the closing phenylalanine or tryptophan. D genes are given only for firm matches. Clone size is stated in some rows and not others, as once, few, many or a class when expanded.

J | V | D | size | CDR3 | DNA
TRBJ2-3 | TRBV5-1 | TRBD2 | once | CASFSGKGTDTQYF | TGCGCCAGCTTCAGCGGGAAAGGCACAGATACGCAGTATTTT
TRBJ2-7 | TRBV28 | . | once | CASSPPGGVVSYEQYF | TGTGCCAGCAGTCCCCCGGGTGGAGTAGTTTCCTACGAGCAGTACTTC
TRBJ2-3 | TRBV18 | TRBD2 | . | CASSPGGDTQYF | TGTGCCAGCTCACCGGGGGGGGATACGCAGTATTTT
TRBJ1-2 | TRBV7-2 | TRBD1 | . | CASSEYRDSLSSGYTF | TGTGCCAGCAGCGAATACCGGGACAGCCTCAGTAGTGGCTACACCTTC
TRBJ2-7 | TRBV7-2 | TRBD2 | . | CASSFTLVGGGIEQYF | TGTGCCAGCAGCTTTACGCTGGTTGGGGGGGGAATCGAGCAGTACTTC
TRBJ1-3 | TRBV9 | . | . | CASSREVENTIYF | TGTGCCAGCAGCAGGGAAGTAGAGAACACCATATATTTT
TRBJ2-7 | TRBV4-1 | . | once | CASSQEPDRLNLPNYEQYF | TGCGCCAGCAGCCAAGAACCGGACAGACTAAATCTACCAAACTACGAGCAGTACTTC
TRBJ2-1 | TRBV5-1 | . | . | CASSQVASSNNEQFF | TGCGCCAGCAGCCAAGTGGCGTCCAGTAACAATGAGCAGTTCTTC
TRBJ2-2 | TRBV14 | . | . | CASSHSAGELFF | TGTGCCAGCAGCCACTCGGCCGGGGAGCTGTTTTTT
TRBJ2-7 | TRBV11-3 | TRBD2 | once | CASSWFSGSSYEQYF | TGTGCCAGCAGCTGGTTTAGCGGGAGCTCCTACGAGCAGTACTTC
TRBJ2-1 | TRBV2 | . | . | CASSRGLGEQFF | TGTGCCAGCAGTCGCGGGTTGGGTGAGCAGTTCTTC
TRBJ2-1 | TRBV18 | . | . | CASSPPASSYNEQFF | TGTGCCAGCTCACCACCAGCCTCCTCCTACAATGAGCAGTTCTTC
TRBJ2-7 | TRBV7-2 | . | . | CASSPSRVNYEQYF | TGTGCCAGCAGCCCGAGTAGGGTCAACTACGAGCAGTACTTC
TRBJ2-2 | TRBV6-5 | . | . | CATAGHWTGELFF | TGTGCCACCGCGGGACATTGGACCGGGGAGCTGTTTTTT
TRBJ1-1 | TRBV25-1 | . | . | CASRGVEGNTEAFF | TGTGCCAGCCGGGGGGTGGAGGGGAACACTGAAGCTTTCTTT
TRBJ2-5 | TRBV5-4 | TRBD1 | . | CASSREQGAPRETQYF | TGTGCCAGCAGCAGGGAGCAGGGGGCGCCTCGTGAGACCCAGTACTTC
TRBJ1-1 | TRBV7-2 | . | . | CASSSGYLAGRAFF | TGTGCCAGCAGCTCCGGGTACTTGGCGGGAAGAGCTTTCTTT
TRBJ2-7 | TRBV10-1 | TRBD2 | . | CASSTGLAGGDEQYF | TGCGCCAGCAGTACTGGACTAGCGGGAGGCGACGAGCAGTACTTC
TRBJ2-5 | TRBV4-1 | TRBD1 | . | CASSQARDRVIGETQYF | TGCGCCAGCAGCCAAGCCCGGGACAGGGTGATTGGGGAGACCCAGTACTTC
TRBJ1-3 | TRBV5-1 | TRBD1 | . | CASSTGQGIGNTIYF | TGCGCCAGCAGCACCGGACAGGGGATCGGAAACACCATATATTTT
TRBJ2-5 | TRBV5-6 | . | . | CASSLLKGETQYF | TGTGCCAGCAGCTTGTTGAAGGGAGAGACCCAGTACTTC
TRBJ2-2 | TRBV29-1 | . | once | CSAEEQNTGELFF | TGCAGCGCCGAGGAGCAGAACACCGGGGAGCTGTTTTTT